The 10 T cell receptor beta chains presented below share a single source sample, sequenced in a study of T cell responses to AZD1222 COVID-19 vaccine (dated by TCRdb to the early 2020s). The time point label on this specimen signifies: baseline before first vaccination. Libraries were constructed by the immunoSEQ multiplex PCR assay. The table was pulled from immuneACCESS by TCRdb, which kept in-frame rearrangements only. Such tables lose some clones; where checked, under half of the loss comes from unresolved V genes, and the rest has no known cause. In this sample the table shows about 68,000 clones, around four fifths of which occur a single time. Jointly, the top ten make up about an eighth of the sample. Sequencing was performed on peripheral blood, taken on day 0 of AZD1222 vaccination. The origin of the receptors is an adult in good health.

V is TRBV7-2 and J is TRBJ1-5, with 7 bases fitting TRBD1. CDR1 and CDR2 from the germline V gene are SGHTA and FQGNSA. V lost 1 base to trimming and J lost 0 bases; unmatched junction nucleotides: 9. The CDR3 loop spans 18 amino acids. The chain's CDR3 is CASSLGGTVGYSNQPQHF. For the CDR3, the DNA is TGTGCCAGCAGCTTAGGGGGGACAGTTGGCTATAGCAATCAGCCCCAGCATTTT. Filled out from reference TRBV7-2 and TRBJ1-5, the complete variable domain reads GAGVSQSPSNKVTEKGKDVELRCDPISGHTALYWYRQSLGQGLEFLIYFQGNSAPDKSGLPSDRFSAERTGGSVSTLTIQRTQQEDSAVYLCASSLGGTVGYSNQPQHFGDGTRLSIL.

This sequence joins TRBV12-5 and TRBJ1-5; perhaps TRBD1 as D (6 bases). Germline V gene lookup returns CDR1 LGHNT and CDR2 FRNRAP. The germline V and J ends were trimmed by 0 bases and 1 base, with 16 bases remaining between them. The CDR3 consists of 18 residues. CDR3 sequence (DNA): TGTGCTAGTGGTTTGGTGATAAGGGGGAGGGAAAGCAATCAGCCCCAGCATTTT. Its protein product is CASGLVIRGRESNQPQHF. Full variable domain (missing parts from reference TRBV12-5 and TRBJ1-5): DARVTQTPRHKVTEMGQEVTMRCQPILGHNTVFWYRQTMMQGLELLAYFRNRAPLDDSGMPKDRFSAEMPDATLATLKIQPSEPRDSAVYFCASGLVIRGRESNQPQHFGDGTRLSIL.

This chain links TRBV18 with TRBJ2-5; D gene unclear. The CDR3 loop spans 13 amino acids. Germline CDR1 reads KGHSH; CDR2 reads LQKENI. V was shortened by 4 bases and J by 3 bases, with 9 bases between the two germline ends. Here the CDR3 reads CASSLSKKETQYF. In DNA form, the CDR3 reads TGTGCCAGCTCACTATCTAAAAAAGAGACCCAGTACTTC.

This chain joins TRBV9 and TRBJ2-3; 10 nucleotides align to TRBD2. J gave up 5 bases and V 1 base, and 4 bases lay outside the gene matches. Germline assignment: CDR1 SGDLS and CDR2 YYNGEE. The CDR3 spans 15 residues. This CDR3 reads CASSVLASGGDTQYF. The DNA of the CDR3 is TGTGCCAGCAGCGTACTAGCTAGCGGGGGAGATACGCAGTATTTT.

The gene calls are TRBV5-1 and TRBJ1-2; 9 nucleotides line up with TRBD1. The CDR3 is 15 residues long. Germline V gives CDR1 SGHRS, CDR2 YFSETQ. V was pared by 4 bases and J by 6 bases, with 10 bases of the junction left unmatched. CDR3 in DNA: TGCGCCAGCAGCCCTCAACAGGGGGCTCCGGATGGCTACACCTTC. This codes for CASSPQQGAPDGYTF.

The rearrangement joins TRBV28 to TRBJ1-6, with D unclear. CDR1 is MDHEN and CDR2 is SYDVKM in the germline V gene. This CDR3 has 13 amino acids. V lost 3 bases and J lost 10, with 10 bases in between. The CDR3 is CASSFSPASPLHF. The CDR3, as DNA: TGTGCCAGCAGTTTCTCCCCGGCGTCACCCCTCCACTTT.

The chain links TRBV5-8 to TRBJ1-4, with D perhaps matching TRBD1 (6 bases). This CDR3 has 16 amino acids. Per germline, CDR1 SGHTS and CDR2 YDEGEE. Trimming pared 0 bases from V and 0 bases from J, leaving 9 bases between. In DNA form, the CDR3 reads TGTGCCAGCAGCTTGGACAAGGGGGCAACTAATGAAAAACTGTTTTTT. Its translation: CASSLDKGATNEKLFF.

This chain uses TRBV9 with TRBJ2-1, with TRBD2 identical over 13 bases. The CDR3 runs 15 residues. V trimming: 1 base; J trimming: 11 bases; junction bases outside the gene matches: 6. The germline V gene encodes CDR1 SGDLS and CDR2 YYNGEE. The CDR3 reads CASSVTTSGGPQQFF. As DNA, the CDR3 is TGTGCCAGCAGCGTAACGACTAGCGGGGGGCCGCAGCAGTTCTTC.

The V and J genes are TRBV30 and TRBJ2-7; D tentatively fits TRBD1 or TRBD2 (7 bases each). With 8 bases removed from V and 0 bases from J, the gap between germline ends came to 17 bases. Germline V gene data show CDR1 as GTSNPN and CDR2 as SVGIG (reference sequence). The CDR3 is 14 residues long. In DNA, the CDR3 is TGTGCCCAGGGGGGGGACCCGTTCTCCTACGAGCAGTACTTC. Translating gives CAQGGDPFSYEQYF.

V gene TRBV7-9 combines with J gene TRBJ2-1, with TRBD2 as a possible D gene (5 bases). Germline V gene lookup returns CDR1 SEHNR and CDR2 FQNEAQ (reference sequence). Trimming removed 5 bases from V and 0 bases from J, with 14 bases in between. CDR3 length: 16 residues. Here the CDR3 DNA reads TGTGCCAGCAGCCATATCCAAGGGAGCTCCTACAATGAGCAGTTCTTC. This gives the protein CASSHIQGSSYNEQFF.